The TCR beta chain under discussion was sequenced for a study of regulatory T cells in long-lasting Graves disease. To make TCR beta libraries, researchers used iRepertoire HTBI primers and Arm-PCR of CDR3 regions. One entry per CDR3 protein results from TCRdb running MiXCR on the multiplex PCR reads. The repertoire has about 450,000 distinct CDR3 sequences, around 20% of them found once; the top ten carry roughly a quarter. The CDR3 runs to 15 residues. Germline values: CDR1 LGHDT, CDR2 YNNKEL (reference sequence). Trimming removed 2 bases at V and 5 bases at J, with 15 bases between. As for time point: persistent/refractory GD, antithyroid drugs over 5 years with positive TRAb. Preparation of the TCR library used RNA extracted from PBMCs. In this sample, this clonotype turned up a few times.

Sequences were derived from peripheral blood mononuclear cells (PBMCs), sampled when the disease was refractory, from a patient treated with antithyroid drugs. V gene TRBV3-1 combines with J gene TRBJ1-1; maybe TRBD1 (6 bases). The TCR originated in a female donor with Graves disease. The CDR3 sequence: CASSQTLGAATEAFF. CDR3 bases: TGTGCCAGCAGCCAAACGCTGGGGGCGGCGACTGAAGCTTTCTTT.